This T cell receptor beta chain was identified in a study of T cell clonality in common variable immunodeficiency. This clone has ten or more counts. Its antigen remains unidentified. The missing CDR3 end, 3 residues past where the read stops, is filled in from the germline J gene. General observations from the study: TCRbeta clonality was increased in CVID versus healthy controls. Shared TCRbeta clones were fewer between CVID subjects than controls. In common variable immunodeficiency, TCR beta chains reportedly carried fewer deletions and N-nucleotide insertions.

Profiled with immunoSEQ multiplex PCR; TCRdb holds only in-frame clones, not every one. This sample has tens of thousands of clones, each found more than once. From germline, CDR1 is MNHEY and CDR2 SVGEGT. This CDR3 has 15 amino acids. This receptor was obtained from a person between 18 and 75 years old in good health. The V and J genes are TRBV6-2 or TRBV6-3 and TRBJ2-4; TRBD2 aligns across 15 bases. Input material: peripheral blood mononuclear cells. The CDR3 loop is CASSTWTSGGAFQYF. CDR3 DNA, as far as it was read: TGTGCCAGCAGTACCTGGACTAGCGGGGGGGCTTTT.